This T cell receptor beta chain was profiled in a study of vaccination effects on CD4 cells after COVID-19. CDR3 length: 16 amino acids. Germline V gene lookup returns CDR1 SGHRS and CDR2 YFSETQ. V shed 0 bases and J shed 7 bases, with 14 bases lying between them. Note on this clone: The target antigen is unknown.

Only in-frame clones appear in the TCRdb table, and some are missing; sequencing was by immunoSEQ multiplex PCR. The sample has 60,000 to 75,000 clones, roughly 73% seen once; the top ten hold under 6%. Using viral peptide pools, the ViraFEST assay grew out antigen-specific CD4+ T cells prior to sequencing. The authors isolated CD4+ T cells after 10 days of culture. PCR-confirmed SARS-CoV-2 infection occurred in the person between March and December 2020. The receptor was derived from a human donor who had a prior SARS-CoV-2 infection. The input for sequencing was CD4+ T cells from PBMCs cultured with HIV peptides, taken before COVID-19 vaccination. The subset here: HIV-1 Nef peptide pool negative control/reference culture. V is TRBV5-1 and J is TRBJ1-6; no firm D call. The CDR3 reads CASSLAVGQQNSPLHF. The DNA of the CDR3 is TGCGCCAGCAGCTTGGCAGTAGGCCAGCAGAATTCACCCCTCCACTTT.